A selection of T cell receptor beta chains follows, all from one sample in a study of blood T cell repertoires in COVID-19. Method: immunoSEQ multiplex PCR; TCRdb's copy keeps in-frame clones and lacks some. The top ten clones hold 15% to 20% of a sample with approximately 210,000 clones, 84% of them seen once. Material: peripheral blood. Every receptor here comes from a man aged 30-40 years with active or convalescent COVID-19. The CDR3 runs from the conserved cysteine through the conserved F or W.

v_call,cdr3_aa
TRBV19,CASSYTGGDEQFF
TRBV5-4,CASSLGLAGGRDTQYF
TRBV27,CASTSSGRAADTQYF
TRBV2,CASRQTYSNQPQHF
TRBV10-3,CAISEWNWDRDGETQYF
TRBV29-1,CSVDQGGGYNEQFF
TRBV6-2/TRBV6-3,CASSYSGHRGNQPQHF
TRBV5-1,CASSQTSGQLGAYNEQFF
TRBV19,CASNTWGAGELFF
TRBV7-2,CASSLERGPNTEAFF
TRBV5-1,CASSRVASGGYEQYF
TRBV7-6,CASSPRTGTLTDTQYF
TRBV9,CASGLSGSDTGELFF
TRBV27,CASGYETEAFF
TRBV7-2,CASSPDSIYEQYF
TRBV7-8,CASSLRGTGASFGYTF
TRBV7-2,CASSSIASGANVLTF
TRBV15,CATALGGGTDTQYF
TRBV9,CASSVDREDGYTF
TRBV6-5,CASNSGGGYTGELFF
TRBV19,CASKHGQGRVEPQHF
TRBV30,CAWSQWDTAQGSNYGYTF
TRBV7-9,CASSPLSSTQYF
TRBV19,CASSIGLAGGRLVGNEQFF
TRBV24-1,CATMAPIQYF
TRBV13,CASSYDGVYEQYF
TRBV5-1,CASSLGQGNYGYTF
TRBV6-5,CASSYRLAFTGELFF